This T cell receptor (beta chain) was captured by sequencing in a study of post-analysis software for immune sequencing data. Overall study: The study covered relapsing-remitting, secondary progressive and progressive-relapsing courses of multiple sclerosis. Study conclusions and caveats: Patients carried roughly 5 TRBV segments more frequently than controls did, and TRBV5-6, TRBV5-1 and TRBV20-1 were among them. Normalized Chao1 diversity was significantly reduced in patients versus controls. F measure grouped same-batch samples tightly together.

Incorporated into the TCR beta cDNA libraries were unique molecular identifiers, which served to reduce PCR and sequencing biases. Between about 1 and 10 million T cells gave rise to hundreds of thousands of cDNA molecules. TCRdb re-analysed the PCR reads in MiXCR, keeping a single row per CDR3 protein. In the table there are around 700,000 distinct CDR3 sequences, approximately 60% of which are singletons. The table lists this clonotype with a few counts. Its antigen is unknown. In germline, CDR1 is LGHNA, CDR2 YSLEER. Trimming stripped 1 base from V and 0 bases from J, with 10 bases between. The CDR3 extends over 17 amino acids.

The sequence was obtained from a girl aged 2-15 years with multiple sclerosis. The sequenced sample consisted of blood. The chain employs TRBV4-3 and TRBJ2-6; D gene uncertain. The CDR3 DNA sequence: TGCGCCAGCAGCCAAGCGGGTGCGTTCTCTGGGGCCAACGTCCTGACTTTC. This translates into CASSQAGAFSGANVLTF.